This TCR beta chain originates from a study of cytomegalovirus exposure and HLA in healthy donors. The PCR was carried out with 60 Vbeta primers and 13 Jbeta primers. Repertoires were generated with immunoSEQ multiplex PCR, while TCRdb's copy carries only in-frame clones and drops some. The table lists 100,000 to 150,000 clones, roughly four fifths of them singletons. The sequence was obtained from a man aged 18 to 29 in good health and CMV-seronegative. Sequenced sample: PBMCs.

CDR3 in DNA: TGTGCCAGCTCCACGACAGGGGGCAATGGCTACACCTTC. Protein: CASSTTGGNGYTF. J is TRBJ1-2 and V is TRBV27; 10 bases match TRBD1. The CDR3 is 13 residues long. Unmatched junction bases numbered 6, after V lost 8 bases and J lost 6 bases. Germline-derived CDR1 and CDR2 are MNHEY and SMNVEV (reference sequence).